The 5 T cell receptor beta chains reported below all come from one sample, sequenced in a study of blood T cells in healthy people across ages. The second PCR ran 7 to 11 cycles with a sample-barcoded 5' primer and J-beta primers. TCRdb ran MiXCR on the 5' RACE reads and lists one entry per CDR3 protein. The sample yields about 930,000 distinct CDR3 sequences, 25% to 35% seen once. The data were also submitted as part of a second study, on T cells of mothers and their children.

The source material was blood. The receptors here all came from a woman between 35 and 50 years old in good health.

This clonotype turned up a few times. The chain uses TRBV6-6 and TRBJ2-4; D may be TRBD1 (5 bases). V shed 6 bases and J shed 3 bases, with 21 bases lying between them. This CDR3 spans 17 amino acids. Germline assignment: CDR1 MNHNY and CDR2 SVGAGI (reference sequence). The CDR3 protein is CASRRGKGMYGKNIQYF. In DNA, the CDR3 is TGTGCCAGCAGGCGAGGAAAGGGGATGTACGGCAAAAACATTCAGTACTTC.

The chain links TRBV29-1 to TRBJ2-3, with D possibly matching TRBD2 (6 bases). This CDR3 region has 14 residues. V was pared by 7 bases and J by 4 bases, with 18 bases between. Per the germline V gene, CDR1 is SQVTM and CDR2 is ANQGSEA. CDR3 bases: TGCAGCGGCCAAGGGGCGGGAACCGCAGATACGCAGTATTTT. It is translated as CSGQGAGTADTQYF.

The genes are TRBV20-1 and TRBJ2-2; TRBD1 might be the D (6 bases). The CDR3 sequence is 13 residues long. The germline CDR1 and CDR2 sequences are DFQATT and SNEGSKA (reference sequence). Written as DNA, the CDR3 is TGCGCTCTGCAGGGGCCCGGCACCGGGGAGCTGTTTTTT. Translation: CALQGPGTGELFF.

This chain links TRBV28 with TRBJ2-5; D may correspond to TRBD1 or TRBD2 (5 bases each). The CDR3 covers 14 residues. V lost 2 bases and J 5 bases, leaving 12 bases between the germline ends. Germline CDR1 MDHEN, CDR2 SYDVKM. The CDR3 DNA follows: TGTGCCAGCAGTTTAACGGGGCCCACGGAGACCCAGTACTTC. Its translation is CASSLTGPTETQYF.

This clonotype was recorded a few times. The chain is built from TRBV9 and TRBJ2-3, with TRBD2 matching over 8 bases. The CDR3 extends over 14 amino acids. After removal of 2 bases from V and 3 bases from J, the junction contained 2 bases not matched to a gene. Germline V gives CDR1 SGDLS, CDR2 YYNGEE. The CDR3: CASSVASGTDTQYF. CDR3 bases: TGTGCCAGCAGCGTCGCTAGCGGGACAGATACGCAGTATTTT.